The 2 T cell receptor beta chains reported below all come from one sample, sequenced in a study of blood T cell repertoires in COVID-19. Produced via immunoSEQ multiplex PCR; TCRdb's table is partial and in-frame only. This sample has nearly 300,000 clones, with around 84% found just once. The sample was peripheral blood. The origin of the receptors is a human donor with COVID-19, enrolled during active disease. The donor label of this sample is uncertain.

This chain links TRBV5-1 with TRBJ2-2, with 8 bases that match TRBD2. Germline CDR1 reads SGHRS; CDR2 reads YFSETQ. With V trimmed by 2 bases and J by 2 bases, 14 bases remained unmatched. The CDR3 totals 19 residues. CDR3 region: CASSLFHLAGVGNTGELFF. The CDR3 DNA reads as TGCGCCAGCAGCTTATTTCATCTAGCGGGCGTAGGAAACACCGGGGAGCTGTTTTTT.

The chain has TRBV12-5 and TRBJ2-7, with 9 bases that match TRBD2. J lost 10 bases, V lost 2 bases, and 9 bases had no gene match. The CDR3 is made up of 14 amino acids. Germline CDR1 is LGHNT and CDR2 is FRNRAP. In DNA, the CDR3 is TGTGCTAGTGGTTTGCGCTCGCGGGAGGGGGGACAGTACTTC. It specifies CASGLRSREGGQYF. Full variable domain (remainder filled in from reference TRBV12-5 and TRBJ2-7): DARVTQTPRHKVTEMGQEVTMRCQPILGHNTVFWYRQTMMQGLELLAYFRNRAPLDDSGMPKDRFSAEMPDATLATLKIQPSEPRDSAVYFCASGLRSREGGQYFGPGTRLTVT.